One and the same sample provided the 3 T cell receptor beta chains below, sequenced in a study of blood T cell repertoires in COVID-19 (TCRdb year 2020). Library prep was done by the immunoSEQ multiplex PCR assay. TCRdb took this table from immuneACCESS and kept in-frame rearrangements with V and J called. Such tables lack part of the clones; where checked against another copy, unresolved V genes explain under half of the gap, and the rest is unexplained. This sample comprises approximately 250,000 clones, approximately 80% of them detected only once. The top ten hold around 2.4% of the sample. The specimen was peripheral blood. The origin of the receptors is a middle-aged man who had recovered from COVID-19.

The chain couples TRBV20-1 to TRBJ2-5, with 10 bases lining up with TRBD2. The CDR3 has 11 amino acids. Germline-derived CDR1 and CDR2 are DFQATT and SNEGSKA (reference sequence). The trim removed 6 bases at V and 10 bases at J, leaving 5 bases unmatched. The DNA for the CDR3 is TGCAGTGCCACGTTAGCGGGAGGCCAGTACTTC. Protein: CSATLAGGQYF.

The CDR3, as DNA: TGTGCCTCTCGGCGCGGGACAGTCACTGAAGCTTTCTTT. Encoded protein: CASRRGTVTEAFF. The chain carries TRBV6-5 and TRBJ1-1; 7 bases match TRBD1. Germline CDR1 reads MNHEY; CDR2 reads SVGAGI. The CDR3 length is 13 residues. The V gene end was trimmed by 11 bases and the J gene end by 4 bases; junction bases not matched to a gene: 10.

The V gene is TRBV11-2, the J gene TRBJ2-7, with 9 bases matching TRBD1. Per the germline V gene, CDR1 is SGHAT and CDR2 is FQNNGV. The CDR3 covers 15 residues. V shed 1 base and J 6 bases; nucleotides not matched to a gene: 7. The CDR3 DNA follows: TGTGCCAGCAGCTTAGGGACAGGGGCCGCATCCGAGCAGTACTTC. It encodes CASSLGTGAASEQYF.